Shown below are 20 T cell receptor beta chains from a single sample sequenced in a study of a mutant IDH1 vaccine in newly diagnosed glioma. The time point denotes: baseline, week 1 (first vaccination visit). Noted treatment: pre-vaccination baseline after standard-of-care therapy. Only in-frame clones appear in the TCRdb table, and some are missing; sequencing was by immunoSEQ multiplex PCR. The repertoire holds about 69,000 clones, with 86% as singletons. The sample consisted of PBMCs, taken from a glioma patient treated with radiotherapy, temozolomide or both. These receptors all stem from a man aged 25 to 40 with glioma.

The chain joins TRBV7-2 to TRBJ2-4; D possibly corresponds to TRBD2 (8 bases). V lost 5 bases to trimming and J lost 7 bases, with 21 bases between them. The CDR3 covers 16 residues. Germline V lookup: CDR1 SGHTA, CDR2 FQGNSA. In DNA form, the CDR3 reads TGTGCCAGCAGCCTCCATCCGGGACAGCGGGAGAACATTCAGTACTTC. Encoded protein: CASSLHPGQRENIQYF.

The genes are TRBV9 and TRBJ2-7, with D perhaps being TRBD1 or TRBD2 (5 bases each). Trimming stripped 0 bases from V and 6 bases from J, with 7 bases between. The CDR3 length is 12 residues. Germline CDR1 SGDLS, CDR2 YYNGEE. CDR3: CASSVAGSEQYF. CDR3 bases: TGTGCCAGCAGCGTAGCAGGGAGCGAGCAGTACTTC.

The gene calls are TRBV5-5 and TRBJ1-1; D not resolved. The CDR3 spans 13 residues. The germline V gene encodes CDR1 SGHKS and CDR2 YYEKEE (reference sequence). V lost 1 base to trimming and J lost 6 bases, with 10 bases between them. The CDR3 region is CASSLTPYAEAFF. For the CDR3, the DNA is TGTGCCAGCAGCTTGACTCCCTATGCTGAAGCTTTCTTT.

The J gene is TRBJ2-5, the V gene TRBV23-1; no firm D call. TRBJ2-7 explains the end of the DNA better; the J call may be wrong. TRBV23-1 qualifies as an ORF whose function is uncertain. This CDR3 has 17 amino acids. CDR3 amino acids: CASSQMGRARSSYEQYF. The CDR3 nucleotides are TGCGCCAGCAGTCAAATGGGCCGGGCAAGGAGCTCCTACGAGCAGTACTTC.

This chain links TRBV5-1 with TRBJ2-1, with 7 nucleotides matching TRBD1. From germline, CDR1 is SGHRS and CDR2 YFSETQ. Unmatched junction bases numbered 3, after V lost 0 bases and J lost 0 bases. The CDR3 extends over 16 amino acids. CDR3 in DNA: TGCGCCAGCAGCTTGGGGGCAGGGGGCTCCTACAATGAGCAGTTCTTC. This translates into CASSLGAGGSYNEQFF.

CDR3 amino acids: CASSPKRSGQRYSPLHF. The CDR3 DNA reads as TGTGCCAGCAGCCCCAAACGATCGGGACAGAGATATTCACCCCTCCACTTT. V usage is TRBV14 and J usage is TRBJ1-6; 7 nucleotides line up with TRBD1. Germline V gene data show CDR1 as SGHDN and CDR2 as FVKESK. J was trimmed by 8 bases and V by 4 bases; bases with no gene match: 14. This CDR3 has 17 residues. The full variable domain, its missing parts supplied by reference TRBV14 and TRBJ1-6, is EAGVTQFPSHSVIEKGQTVTLRCDPISGHDNLYWYRRVMGKEIKFLLHFVKESKQDESGMPNNRFLAERTGGTYSTLKVQPAELEDSGVYFCASSPKRSGQRYSPLHFGNGTRLTVT.

The J gene is TRBJ2-1, the V gene TRBV7-2; 7 bases are shared with TRBD1. The CDR3 covers 17 residues. Germline V lookup: CDR1 SGHTA, CDR2 FQGNSA. V shed 2 bases, J shed 0 bases, and the junction held 7 bases outside the gene matches. Here the CDR3 DNA reads TGTGCCAGCAGCTTAAACCCGACAGGGAGCTCCTACAATGAGCAGTTCTTC. Translation: CASSLNPTGSSYNEQFF.

The V gene is TRBV30, the J gene TRBJ1-4, with 9 bases lining up with TRBD1. The CDR3 sequence is 17 residues long. The germline gives CDR1 GTSNPN, CDR2 SVGIG (reference sequence). With 2 bases clipped from V and 5 bases from J, the junction kept 12 bases outside the gene matches. This CDR3 reads CAWSRTGGVTGNEKLFF. DNA of the CDR3: TGTGCCTGGAGTAGAACAGGGGGCGTAACTGGGAATGAAAAACTGTTTTTT.

As concerns this clone: This specimen includes other DNA sequences encoding the same CDR3. The rearrangement joins TRBV7-6 to TRBJ2-1; D is unresolved. Deletions cut 0 bases from V and 4 bases from J, with 1 base between. Germline V gene data show CDR1 as SGHVS and CDR2 as FNYEAQ. The CDR3 length is 12 residues. Written as DNA, the CDR3 is TGTGCCAGCAGCTTAGCATACAATGAGCAGTTCTTC. It codes for CASSLAYNEQFF.

This clone showed up just once. This chain links TRBV5-1 with TRBJ2-5; the D is unclear. The DNA end is more similar to TRBJ2-7, so the J call may be wrong. The CDR3 covers 14 residues. CDR1 is SGHRS and CDR2 is YFSETQ in the germline V gene. The CDR3 loop reads CASSQNTLSYEQYF. As DNA, the CDR3 is TGCGCCAGCAGCCAAAACACCCTCTCCTACGAGCAGTACTTC.

CDR3: CASTTLAFQETQYF. CDR3 coding DNA: TGTGCCAGCACCACACTGGCGTTCCAAGAGACCCAGTACTTC. This chain joins TRBV6-5 and TRBJ2-5, with unresolved D. The germline V and J ends were trimmed by 7 bases and 1 base, with 13 bases remaining between them. The CDR3 spans 14 residues. The germline V gene encodes CDR1 MNHEY and CDR2 SVGAGI.

The V gene is TRBV11-2, the J gene TRBJ1-2, with D uncertain. CDR1 and CDR2 from the germline V gene are SGHAT and FQNNGV. V gave up 1 base and J gave up 5 bases, with 23 bases separating them. The CDR3 extends over 18 amino acids. The CDR3 DNA reads TGTGCCAGCAGCTTAGTGTCCCGGACGGCGACTTCGGGGTATGGCTACACCTTC. It codes for CASSLVSRTATSGYGYTF.

The gene calls are TRBV6-5 and TRBJ2-1; a possible D gene is TRBD1 (6 bases). Germline assignment: CDR1 MNHEY and CDR2 SVGAGI. The CDR3 covers 15 residues. V lost 5 bases to trimming and J lost 9 bases, with 20 bases between them. CDR3 protein: CASSRLGGFMAEQFF. For the CDR3, the DNA is TGTGCCAGCAGTCGTCTAGGGGGATTCATGGCTGAGCAGTTCTTC.

The rearrangement joins TRBV11-2 to TRBJ2-1; D gene ambiguous. Germline CDR1 reads SGHAT; CDR2 reads FQNNGV. Between the trimmed V and J ends, which lost 1 base and 4 bases, there was a span of 14 bases. This CDR3 is 16 amino acids long. Here the CDR3 reads CASSLVPNPKYNEQFF. The CDR3 region has the DNA TGTGCCAGCAGCTTAGTACCCAATCCAAAGTACAATGAGCAGTTCTTC.

The chain links TRBV11-3 to TRBJ2-3; 10 nucleotides match TRBD2. V trimming: 1 base; J trimming: 2 bases; junction bases outside the gene matches: 6. CDR1 SGHNT and CDR2 YENEEA come from the germline V gene. The CDR3 is 17 residues long. The CDR3 nucleotides are TGTGCCAGCAGCTTAGGCTTAGCGGGGGGCTTCACAGATACGCAGTATTTT. Protein sequence: CASSLGLAGGFTDTQYF.

By share, this clone counts as large. The genes are TRBV18 and TRBJ1-2, with 7 bases identical to TRBD1. There are 14 residues in the CDR3. Trimming cost V 6 bases and J 7 bases; bases outside gene matches: 11. CDR1 is KGHSH and CDR2 is LQKENI in the germline V gene. The CDR3 spells CASSETGYFSGYTF. The CDR3 DNA reads TGTGCCAGCTCCGAGACAGGGTATTTTTCTGGCTACACCTTC.

This clone appeared once. The genes are TRBV5-1 and TRBJ2-1; TRBD2 aligns across 9 bases. The CDR3 length is 18 residues. CDR1 SGHRS and CDR2 YFSETQ come from the germline V gene. The J segment lost 0 bases and the V segment lost 2 bases, leaving 9 bases of the junction unmatched. This CDR3 reads CASSLASGGPPSYNEQFF. In DNA, the CDR3 is TGCGCCAGCAGCTTAGCGAGCGGGGGGCCCCCCTCCTACAATGAGCAGTTCTTC.

This sequence joins TRBV4-1 and TRBJ1-1; D is perhaps TRBD1 (6 bases). This CDR3 is built from 13 residues. V lost 1 base to trimming and J lost 7 bases, with 10 bases between them. Germline CDR1 reads MGHRA; CDR2 reads YSYEKL. The CDR3 DNA reads TGCGCCAGCAGCCAAGGAGGGGGGTTTGAAGCTTTCTTT. Translating gives CASSQGGGFEAFF.

The chain recombines TRBV7-9 with TRBJ1-2; no clear D. Germline loops: CDR1 SEHNR, CDR2 FQNEAQ (reference sequence). This CDR3 comprises 16 residues. Between the trimmed V and J ends, which lost 0 bases and 4 bases, there was a span of 15 bases. The CDR3 loop reads CASSLALGPKAYGYTF. The CDR3 nucleotides are TGTGCCAGCAGCTTAGCGTTAGGCCCGAAGGCCTATGGCTACACCTTC.

The chain employs TRBV28 and TRBJ2-7, with 7 bases aligning to TRBD1. The CDR3 sequence is 13 residues long. V lost 6 bases, J lost 2 bases, and 4 bases stayed unmatched. CDR1 is MDHEN and CDR2 is SYDVKM in the germline V gene. The CDR3 sequence: CASSQDRPYEQYF. Here the CDR3 DNA reads TGTGCCAGCAGCCAGGACAGGCCCTACGAGCAGTACTTC. Looking up the rest from reference TRBV28 and TRBJ2-7 gives the full variable domain: DVKVTQSSRYLVKRTGEKVFLECVQDMDHENMFWYRQDPGLGLRLIYFSYDVKMKEKGDIPEGYSVSREKKERFSLILESASTNQTSMYLCASSQDRPYEQYFGPGTRLTVT.